The present TCR beta chain was sequenced within a study of OX40 agonist ivuxolimab in advanced cancers. About the research overall: The dose-escalation cohort was around 83% male, with a mean age of around 60 years, ranging about 20 to 79.

Per germline, CDR1 SNHLY and CDR2 FYNNEI. The CDR3 sequence is 13 residues long. V lost 6 bases, J lost 2 bases, and 10 bases lay in between. Prior autoimmune disease or systemic immunosuppression barred patients. Clones were sequenced by immunoSEQ multiplex PCR, and TCRdb holds only the in-frame ones, with some missing. The table has some 87,000 clones, about 90% seen once; the top ten hold approximately 0.39%. This TCR was sampled from an adult with an advanced solid tumor such as melanoma, head and neck, liver or kidney cancer. The chain couples TRBV2 to TRBJ1-2; D is undetermined. The sample here was CD4+ or CD8+ T cells sorted from blood, taken in a trial of the OX40 agonist ivuxolimab. For the CDR3, the DNA is TGTGCCAGCAGCCAACAGATAAACTATGGCTACACCTTC. Encoded protein: CASSQQINYGYTF.